These 28 T cell receptor beta chains share one sample of origin, sequenced in a study of OX40 agonist ivuxolimab in advanced cancers. Here immunoSEQ multiplex PCR was the method, and the copy in TCRdb shows in-frame clones only, minus some. The data show nearly 45,000 clones, with about four fifths seen just once and over 12% held by the top ten. Here the sequenced sample was CD4+ or CD8+ T cells sorted from blood, taken in a trial of the OX40 agonist ivuxolimab. The receptor source for this set is an adult with an advanced solid tumor such as melanoma, head and neck, liver or kidney cancer.

The gene calls are TRBV6-1 and TRBJ1-6, with D unresolved. The CDR3 sequence is 14 residues long. Germline V lookup: CDR1 MNHNS, CDR2 SASEGT. Trimming shortened V by 3 bases and J by 0 bases, and 3 bases separated the two germline ends. CDR3 coding DNA: TGTGCCAGCAGTGAGGCCTCCTATAATTCACCCCTCCACTTT. Residues: CASSEASYNSPLHF.

The rearrangement uses TRBV29-1 and TRBJ2-1, with 10 nucleotides matching TRBD2. The V and J ends lost 7 bases and 8 bases, in that order; junction bases with no gene match: 11. CDR3 length equals 14 residues. Germline CDR1 and CDR2: SQVTM and ANQGSEA. The CDR3 DNA is TGCAGCGGTGTAGCGGGAGGTTGGGGCGATGAGCAGTTCTTC. Protein product: CSGVAGGWGDEQFF.

The genes are TRBV30 and TRBJ2-5; TRBD1 or TRBD2 may be the D gene (5 bases each). The ends were cut back, 0 bases at V and 5 bases at J, with 7 bases in the middle. There are 12 residues in the CDR3. Germline V gene sequence: CDR1 GTSNPN, CDR2 SVGIG (reference sequence). CDR3: CAWSVWDETQYF. As DNA, the CDR3 is TGTGCCTGGAGTGTATGGGACGAGACCCAGTACTTC.

V gene TRBV21-1 combines with J gene TRBJ2-3; the table's D gene call, TRBD2, was not cross checked with the DNA. TRBV21-1 is termed a pseudogene. The length of the CDR3 is 19 residues. Here the CDR3 DNA reads TGTGCCAGCAGCAAAGTCGGCTGCCTGACTAGTTTTTTCGAAGATACGCAGTATTTT. Its translation is CASSKVGCLTSFFEDTQYF.

V and J are TRBV7-2 and TRBJ2-7; TRBD2 might be the D (7 bases). The CDR3 is made up of 17 amino acids. The germline V gene encodes CDR1 SGHTA and CDR2 FQGNSA. V was shortened by 2 bases and J by 4 bases, with 21 bases between the two germline ends. CDR3 sequence: CASSLRTAGAMGYEQYF. CDR3 bases: TGTGCCAGCAGCTTAAGAACCGCGGGGGCAATGGGGTACGAGCAGTACTTC.

V gene TRBV27 combines with J gene TRBJ2-7; unclear D gene. CDR1 and CDR2 (germline): MNHEY, SMNVEV (reference sequence). Deletions cut 6 bases from V and 7 bases from J, with 16 bases between. This CDR3 spans 13 amino acids. CDR3 DNA sequence: TGTGCCAGCAGCCCATCACCCCTTGAAGAGCAGTACTTC. This codes for CASSPSPLEEQYF.

This chain uses TRBV4-1 with TRBJ2-2, with 10 bases identical to TRBD2. This CDR3 region has 16 residues. After removal of 2 bases from V and 1 base from J, the junction contained 1 base not matched to a gene. Germline CDR1 MGHRA, CDR2 YSYEKL. The CDR3 sequence is CASSQRLAGNTGELFF. The DNA of the CDR3 is TGCGCCAGCAGCCAACGACTAGCGGGGAACACCGGGGAGCTGTTTTTT.

This clone was counted a few times. The chain employs TRBV28 and TRBJ1-1; D gene uncertain. Germline assignment: CDR1 MDHEN and CDR2 SYDVKM. This CDR3 spans 14 amino acids. V was shortened by 6 bases and J by 5 bases, with 16 bases between the two germline ends. CDR3 in DNA: TGTGCCAGCAGCCCGTTCGCCACGGGGACTGAAGCTTTCTTT. It specifies CASSPFATGTEAFF. Filled out from reference TRBV28 and TRBJ1-1, the complete variable domain reads DVKVTQSSRYLVKRTGEKVFLECVQDMDHENMFWYRQDPGLGLRLIYFSYDVKMKEKGDIPEGYSVSREKKERFSLILESASTNQTSMYLCASSPFATGTEAFFGQGTRLTVV.

CDR3 nucleotides: TGTGCCAGCAGCCCACCGGGACTCCTGGGGAGTAATGAGCAGTTCTTC. This encodes CASSPPGLLGSNEQFF. The V gene is TRBV7-8, the J gene TRBJ2-1; maybe TRBD2 (6 bases). Per the germline V gene, CDR1 is SGHVS and CDR2 is FQNEAQ. Trimming shortened V by 5 bases and J by 7 bases, and 21 bases separated the two germline ends. The CDR3 sequence is 16 residues long.

CDR3 in DNA: TGCGCCAGCAGTGACGTGACAGGGGCTGATCCCTACGAGCAGTACTTC. Its protein product is CASSDVTGADPYEQYF. The chain combines TRBV10-1 with TRBJ2-7, with TRBD1 identical over 8 bases. This CDR3 spans 16 amino acids. V shed 3 bases, J shed 2 bases, and the junction held 9 bases outside the gene matches. Germline-derived CDR1 and CDR2 are WNHNN and SYGVQD (reference sequence).

This clone has just one count. The V gene is TRBV19, the J gene TRBJ1-1, with TRBD1 as a possible D gene (5 bases). The CDR3 runs 13 residues. V gave up 8 bases and J gave up 2 bases, with 12 bases separating them. The germline V gene has CDR1 LNHDA and CDR2 SQIVND (reference sequence). The CDR3 nucleotides are TGTGCCAGTGGCAGGGCAGGCAACACTGAAGCTTTCTTT. Amino acid sequence: CASGRAGNTEAFF.

This chain uses TRBV5-1 with TRBJ1-1; TRBD1 agrees at 8 bases. The CDR3 runs 15 residues. V gave up 3 bases and J gave up 1 base; unmatched junction bases: 5. CDR1 SGHRS and CDR2 YFSETQ come from the germline V gene. The CDR3: CASSSTGTGNTEAFF. In DNA form, the CDR3 reads TGCGCCAGCAGCTCGACCGGGACAGGGAACACTGAAGCTTTCTTT.

This chain uses TRBV28 with TRBJ2-7; possible D gene TRBD1, 5 bases. The CDR3 sequence is 12 residues long. Trimming took 6 bases from V and 5 from J, leaving 11 bases between them. Per germline, CDR1 MDHEN and CDR2 SYDVKM. The CDR3 is CASSAPGNEQYF. The CDR3 nucleotides read TGTGCCAGCAGCGCCCCAGGGAACGAGCAGTACTTC.

The rearrangement joins TRBV2 to TRBJ2-1; D gene unclear. V lost 3 bases and J 7 bases, leaving 10 bases between the germline ends. The CDR3 loop spans 13 amino acids. Germline CDR1 and CDR2: SNHLY and FYNNEI. The CDR3 region has the DNA TGTGCCAGCAGTGACCGGGCAGCGAATGAGCAGTTCTTC. It encodes CASSDRAANEQFF. Filled out from reference TRBV2 and TRBJ2-1, the complete variable domain reads EPEVTQTPSHQVTQMGQEVILRCVPISNHLYFYWYRQILGQKVEFLVSFYNNEISEKSEIFDDQFSVERPDGSNFTLKIRSTKLEDSAMYFCASSDRAANEQFFGPGTRLTVL.

This rearrangement joins TRBV7-2 to TRBJ1-1; possible D gene TRBD1, 5 bases. The length of the CDR3 is 13 residues. Trimming stripped 5 bases from V and 5 bases from J, with 12 bases between. CDR1 and CDR2 (germline): SGHTA, FQGNSA. CDR3 DNA sequence: TGTGCCAGCAGCATCAGGGACGGGACTGAAGCTTTCTTT. Residues: CASSIRDGTEAFF.

The gene calls are TRBV12-2 and TRBJ1-6; the DNA was not compared with TRBD1, the D call given in the table. TRBV12-2 represents a pseudogene. CDR3 size: 16 residues. The DNA for the CDR3 is TGTGCAAGTCGCTCCTTCATACAGGGGGCGAATTCACCCCTCCACTTT. Its translation is CASRSFIQGANSPLHF.

This sequence joins TRBV12-5 and TRBJ2-7; the D gene is possibly TRBD2 (6 bases). The V end was cut by 6 bases, the J end by 3 bases, with 12 bases between. This CDR3 region has 13 residues. Germline V gene sequence: CDR1 LGHNT, CDR2 FRNRAP. CDR3 loop: CASGPGRGYEQYF. The CDR3 DNA follows: TGTGCTAGTGGCCCCGGGAGAGGCTACGAGCAGTACTTC.

By its share, this clone is medium-sized. The chain carries TRBV6-1 and TRBJ1-2; D call uncertain. The CDR3 covers 13 residues. CDR1 is MNHNS and CDR2 is SASEGT in the germline V gene. V lost 2 bases and J 3 bases, leaving 7 bases between the germline ends. The CDR3 loop is CASSEQVDYGYTF. CDR3 nucleotide sequence: TGTGCCAGCAGTGAACAGGTAGACTATGGCTACACCTTC.

The genes are TRBV27 and TRBJ1-4, with 7 bases that match TRBD1. The CDR3 extends over 14 amino acids. Germline V gene sequence: CDR1 MNHEY, CDR2 SMNVEV (reference sequence). With V trimmed by 5 bases and J by 5 bases, 5 bases remained unmatched. CDR3 DNA: TGTGCCAGCAGTCCCGACAGGGAGAATGAAAAACTGTTTTTT. Translation gives CASSPDRENEKLFF.

This chain uses TRBV5-5 with TRBJ2-5; the D gene is possibly TRBD2 (6 bases). Looked up from germline, CDR1 is SGHKS and CDR2 is YYEKEE (reference sequence). The CDR3 runs 13 residues. Trimming removed 3 bases at V and 1 base at J, with 7 bases between. The CDR3 loop reads CASSSEGQETQYF. The CDR3 region has the DNA TGTGCCAGCAGCTCGGAGGGCCAAGAGACCCAGTACTTC. Full variable domain (outside the CDR3, taken from reference TRBV5-5 and TRBJ2-5): DAGVTQSPTHLIKTRGQQVTLRCSPISGHKSVSWYQQVLGQGPQFIFQYYEKEERGRGNFPDRFSARQFPNYSSELNVNALLLGDSALYLCASSSEGQETQYFGPGTRLLVL.

This chain joins TRBV4-1 and TRBJ1-2; D is undetermined. Germline V gene lookup returns CDR1 MGHRA and CDR2 YSYEKL. V was shortened by 1 base and J by 4 bases, with 10 bases between the two germline ends. CDR3 length: 14 amino acids. The CDR3 nucleotides read TGCGCCAGCAGCCAAGTAGGGAACCCCTATGGCTACACCTTC. Translated: CASSQVGNPYGYTF.

This chain joins TRBV6-1 and TRBJ2-3; D perhaps matches TRBD2 (6 bases). Trimming removed 7 bases at V and 3 bases at J, with 8 bases between. The CDR3 has 12 amino acids. Germline V gene sequence: CDR1 MNHNS, CDR2 SASEGT. The CDR3 spells CASTRGTDTQYF. The CDR3 DNA reads as TGTGCCAGCACCCGGGGGACAGATACGCAGTATTTT.

The chain has TRBV7-8 and TRBJ2-1; no clear D gene. CDR1 is SGHVS and CDR2 is FQNEAQ in the germline V gene. Trimming shortened V by 3 bases and J by 9 bases, and 6 bases separated the two germline ends. The CDR3 is made up of 11 amino acids. For the CDR3, the DNA is TGTGCCAGCAGCTTTCTACTTGAGCAGTTCTTC. Protein sequence: CASSFLLEQFF.

This chain joins TRBV28 and TRBJ1-5; D not certain. Germline V gives CDR1 MDHEN, CDR2 SYDVKM. This CDR3 is built from 15 residues. V dropped 2 bases and J dropped 0 bases, with 8 bases sitting between them. The CDR3 DNA is TGTGCCAGCAGTTTAAACCTGTATAGCAATCAGCCCCAGCATTTT. As protein: CASSLNLYSNQPQHF.

The chain carries TRBV4-3 and TRBJ1-3; D might be TRBD1 (6 bases). V gave up 0 bases and J gave up 0 bases, with 12 bases separating them. CDR1 LGHNA and CDR2 YSLEER come from the germline V gene. This CDR3 is built from 17 residues. The CDR3 DNA follows: TGCGCCAGCAGCCAAGAGAATTACAGGGACTCTGGAAACACCATATATTTT. It translates to CASSQENYRDSGNTIYF.

This rearrangement joins TRBV28 to TRBJ1-1; possibly TRBD1 for D (5 bases). This CDR3 has 13 residues. The V gene lost 3 bases and the J gene lost 1 base, with 6 bases spanning the gap. Germline V CDR1 and CDR2: MDHEN, SYDVKM. CDR3 region: CASSFDRNTEAFF. DNA for the CDR3: TGTGCCAGCAGTTTTGACAGGAACACTGAAGCTTTCTTT.

CDR3 region: CASSPGRNQPQHF. CDR3 DNA sequence: TGTGCCAGCAGTCCCGGCCGCAATCAGCCCCAGCATTTT. The chain combines TRBV6-6 with TRBJ1-5; D is ambiguous. V was shortened by 5 bases and J by 2 bases, with 7 bases between the two germline ends. This CDR3 spans 13 amino acids. CDR1 and CDR2 (germline): MNHNY, SVGAGI (reference sequence).

The V gene is TRBV11-2, the J gene TRBJ1-3; 7 bases align to TRBD1. Germline V gives CDR1 SGHAT, CDR2 FQNNGV. The CDR3 is 15 amino acids. V was pared by 4 bases and J by 4 bases, with 7 bases of the junction left unmatched. The CDR3 loop reads CASSSSTGPGNTIYF. The CDR3 DNA reads as TGTGCCAGCAGCTCATCGACAGGGCCCGGAAACACCATATATTTT.